Listed here are 29 T cell receptor beta chains from one sample, sequenced in a study of blood T cell repertoires in COVID-19 (dated by TCRdb to the early 2020s). Receptor libraries were prepared by the immunoSEQ multiplex PCR assay. TCRdb obtained this table from immuneACCESS and retained in-frame rearrangements with V and J assigned. These tables miss some clones; where compared with another copy, unresolved V genes account for less than half of the shortfall, and the remainder is unexplained. This sample lists some 200,000 clones; around 91% were detected once. The top ten hold 4.8% of the sample. Sequencing input: peripheral blood. These receptors originate from a woman in her thirties or forties with acute or convalescent COVID-19.

The J gene is TRBJ1-3, the V gene TRBV3-1 (or the pseudogene TRBV3-2); tentatively, D is TRBD1 (5 bases). V gave up 2 bases and J gave up 0 bases, with 8 bases separating them. The germline V gene has CDR1 LGHDT and CDR2 YNNKEL (reference sequence). The CDR3 covers 15 residues. The CDR3 protein is CASSQQGSSGNTIYF. The CDR3, as DNA: TGTGCCAGCAGCCAACAGGGAAGCTCTGGAAACACCATATATTTT.

This clone is a singleton in its sample. The V and J genes are TRBV19 and TRBJ2-3, with D tentatively TRBD1 (5 bases). The CDR3 totals 19 residues. Trimming removed 6 bases from V and 3 bases from J, with 28 bases in between. Germline V CDR1 and CDR2: LNHDA, SQIVND (reference sequence). In nucleotides, the CDR3 is TGTGCCAGTAGCGGACGGAGAGAACTCAGGGTTAATATTACAGATACGCAGTATTTT. It encodes CASSGRRELRVNITDTQYF.

V gene TRBV11-2 combines with J gene TRBJ2-5, with 7 bases lining up with TRBD2. V shed 2 bases and J 4 bases; nucleotides not matched to a gene: 4. This CDR3 region has 14 residues. Looked up from germline, CDR1 is SGHAT and CDR2 is FQNNGV. The CDR3 loop reads CASSLTSGAETQYF. Here the CDR3 DNA reads TGTGCCAGCAGCTTAACCAGCGGGGCAGAGACCCAGTACTTC.

The chain combines TRBV30 with TRBJ2-5, with TRBD2 identical over 8 bases. The CDR3 is 14 residues long. The V gene end was trimmed by 4 bases and the J gene end by 5 bases; junction bases not matched to a gene: 9. Germline CDR1 reads GTSNPN; CDR2 reads SVGIG (reference sequence). In nucleotides, the CDR3 is TGTGCCTGGATATCGAGCGGGGGCCGTGAGACCCAGTACTTC. This gives the protein CAWISSGGRETQYF.

V usage is TRBV5-6 and J usage is TRBJ2-7; possibly TRBD1 for D (6 bases). Trimming removed 0 bases from V and 11 bases from J, with 15 bases in between. There are 13 residues in the CDR3. Germline CDR1 and CDR2: SGHDT and YYEEEE. The CDR3 loop reads CASSLGAGPGEYV. DNA of the CDR3: TGTGCCAGCAGCTTGGGCGCAGGCCCAGGGGAGTACGTC.

The chain recombines TRBV2 with TRBJ2-1; 10 bases fit TRBD2. CDR1 SNHLY and CDR2 FYNNEI come from the germline V gene. The CDR3 contains 17 residues. V was clipped by 8 bases and J by 0 bases; unmatched bases: 10. The CDR3 DNA reads TGTGCCAGCCTTCCCCTAGCGGGGGCCGGCTCCTACAATGAGCAGTTCTTC. This sequence encodes CASLPLAGAGSYNEQFF.

The CDR3 region is CSVEMPGATSNQPQHF. In DNA form, the CDR3 reads TGCAGCGTCGAGATGCCAGGGGCCACCAGCAATCAGCCCCAGCATTTT. This rearrangement joins TRBV29-1 to TRBJ1-5, with D tentatively TRBD1 (6 bases). CDR3 length equals 16 residues. The germline V gene has CDR1 SQVTM and CDR2 ANQGSEA. V lost 6 bases, J lost 1 base, and 19 bases lay in between.

The V call is TRBV20-1, the J call TRBJ1-1; tentatively, D is TRBD1 (5 bases). V was shortened by 5 bases and J by 8 bases, with 9 bases between the two germline ends. Per germline, CDR1 DFQATT and CDR2 SNEGSKA (reference sequence). The CDR3 runs 10 residues. CDR3 in amino acids: CSAAGPEAFF. The CDR3 DNA follows: TGCAGTGCTGCGGGACCCGAAGCTTTCTTT.

The V call is TRBV30, the J call TRBJ2-5; possible D gene TRBD1, 6 bases. Trimming cost V 1 base and J 4 bases, with 13 bases left between them. Germline lookup yields CDR1 GTSNPN and CDR2 SVGIG (reference sequence). The CDR3 has 14 residues. CDR3 nucleotide sequence: TGTGCCTGGAGTGGGAGCAGGGGAAGAGAGACCCAGTACTTC. It codes for CAWSGSRGRETQYF.

CDR3 sequence (DNA): TGCGCCAGCAGCCCTTGGACAGGGGAGGACGGCTACACCTTC. Protein product: CASSPWTGEDGYTF. The chain couples TRBV5-1 to TRBJ1-2; TRBD1 matches at 9 bases. CDR3 length equals 14 residues. From germline, CDR1 is SGHRS and CDR2 YFSETQ. The ends lost 4 bases at V and 8 bases at J; junction bases unmatched: 9.

This clone showed up just once. V is TRBV7-7 and J is TRBJ2-5; 10 positions agree with TRBD1. This CDR3 comprises 13 residues. Germline V gene data show CDR1 as SSHAT and CDR2 as FNYEAQ (reference sequence). Germline trimming cut 5 bases from V and 5 bases from J; bases unmatched to any gene: 2. The CDR3 protein is CASSPDRGETQYF. The CDR3 coding sequence is TGTGCCAGCAGCCCGGACAGGGGGGAGACCCAGTACTTC.

The chain links TRBV7-3 to TRBJ1-1, with unresolved D. V was clipped by 3 bases and J by 3 bases, with 8 bases between them. This CDR3 spans 13 amino acids. In germline, CDR1 is SGHTA, CDR2 FQGTGA. DNA of the CDR3: TGTGCCAGCAGCTTCTCAGAGGACACTGAAGCTTTCTTT. Translating gives CASSFSEDTEAFF. Looking up the rest from reference TRBV7-3 and TRBJ1-1 gives the full variable domain: GAGVSQTPSNKVTEKGKYVELRCDPISGHTALYWYRQSLGQGPEFLIYFQGTGAADDSGLPNDRFFAVRPEGSVSTLKIQRTERGDSAVYLCASSFSEDTEAFFGQGTRLTVV.

This sequence joins TRBV21-1 and TRBJ2-7; whether TRBD2, the table's D call, matches the DNA was not checked. TRBV21-1 is an annotated pseudogene. This CDR3 has 17 amino acids. CDR3 protein: CASSSHHGGMVIGEQYV. The CDR3 nucleotides read TGTGCCAGCAGCTCCCATCACGGGGGGATGGTGATAGGCGAGCAGTACGTC.

This sequence joins TRBV6-5 and TRBJ1-5; possible D gene TRBD1, 5 bases. The CDR3 has 15 residues. Germline V lookup: CDR1 MNHEY, CDR2 SVGAGI. The germline V and J ends were trimmed by 6 bases and 5 bases, with 17 bases remaining between them. The CDR3 spells CASSGSRAGDQPQHF. As DNA, the CDR3 is TGTGCCAGCAGCGGGTCGAGGGCGGGGGATCAGCCCCAGCATTTT.

The chain joins TRBV14 to TRBJ2-3, with D tentatively TRBD2 (5 bases). This CDR3 is built from 13 residues. Per germline, CDR1 SGHDN and CDR2 FVKESK. Trimming pared 0 bases from V and 9 bases from J, leaving 10 bases between. The CDR3 sequence is CASSQDQGSTQYF. CDR3 nucleotides: TGTGCCAGCAGCCAAGACCAAGGGAGCACGCAGTATTTT. The variable domain in full, with the rest retrieved from reference TRBV14 and TRBJ2-3, is EAGVTQFPSHSVIEKGQTVTLRCDPISGHDNLYWYRRVMGKEIKFLLHFVKESKQDESGMPNNRFLAERTGGTYSTLKVQPAELEDSGVYFCASSQDQGSTQYFGPGTRLTVL.

This chain links TRBV4-1 with TRBJ1-1, with D possibly matching TRBD1 (5 bases). This CDR3 is built from 15 residues. Germline CDR1 MGHRA, CDR2 YSYEKL. V shed 8 bases and J shed 3 bases, with 19 bases lying between them. DNA of the CDR3: TGCGCCAGCGCTATTAACGGGGCGGGAGACACTGAAGCTTTCTTT. The encoded protein is CASAINGAGDTEAFF.

In its sample, this clone was seen a few times. This chain uses TRBV9 with TRBJ1-6; tentative D call: TRBD1 (6 bases). Germline loops: CDR1 SGDLS, CDR2 YYNGEE. The CDR3 contains 14 residues. The V and J ends lost 3 bases and 11 bases respectively, with 15 bases between them. CDR3 amino acids: CASSGDMGLTPLHF. CDR3 bases: TGTGCCAGCAGCGGGGACATGGGCCTTACACCCCTCCACTTT.

The chain recombines TRBV11-2 with TRBJ1-2; D possibly corresponds to TRBD1 (5 bases). From germline, CDR1 is SGHAT and CDR2 FQNNGV. The V gene lost 0 bases and the J gene lost 4 bases, with 15 bases spanning the gap. The CDR3 totals 16 residues. The CDR3 nucleotides read TGTGCCAGCAGCTTAGATCTCCAGGGATCGGCCTATGGCTACACCTTC. Protein product: CASSLDLQGSAYGYTF.

This chain joins TRBV10-2 and TRBJ1-5; no reliable D call. The V end lost 4 bases, the J end lost 5 bases, and 6 bases lay between the germline ends. The CDR3 extends over 12 amino acids. CDR1 and CDR2 from the germline V gene are WSHSY and SAAADI. The CDR3 loop is CASSVRYQPQHF. CDR3 DNA sequence: TGCGCCAGCAGTGTCAGATATCAGCCCCAGCATTTT.

J is TRBJ1-1 and V is TRBV5-6; TRBD1 aligns across 8 bases. Trimming took 2 bases from V and 2 from J; bases not matched to a gene: 11. The germline V gene encodes CDR1 SGHDT and CDR2 YYEEEE. This CDR3 has 17 amino acids. The CDR3 reads CASSFGPGTGANTEAFF. The CDR3 DNA reads TGTGCCAGCAGCTTTGGGCCTGGGACAGGCGCCAACACTGAAGCTTTCTTT.

This sequence joins TRBV10-2 and TRBJ1-1, with D unclear. The germline V gene encodes CDR1 WSHSY and CDR2 SAAADI. There are 11 residues in the CDR3. The V end was cut by 5 bases, the J end by 4 bases, with 5 bases between. CDR3 sequence: CASSPSTEAFF. The CDR3 nucleotides read TGCGCCAGCAGTCCCAGCACTGAAGCTTTCTTT.

The chain is built from TRBV12-5 and TRBJ1-4; 9 nucleotides align to TRBD1. Looked up from germline, CDR1 is LGHNT and CDR2 is FRNRAP. J lost 7 bases, V lost 6 bases, and 3 bases had no gene match. The CDR3 is 13 amino acids. The CDR3 sequence is CASGTGGREKLFF. CDR3 bases: TGTGCTAGTGGCACAGGGGGCCGTGAAAAACTGTTTTTT.

This clone was seen only once. This chain connects TRBV30 to TRBJ2-1, with 9 bases lining up with TRBD1. Germline V CDR1 and CDR2: GTSNPN, SVGIG (reference sequence). The CDR3 covers 15 residues. The V and J ends lost 2 bases and 3 bases, in that order; junction bases with no gene match: 5. The DNA for the CDR3 is TGTGCCTGGAGTCCTCAGACAGGGGGCTACAATGAGCAGTTCTTC. Amino acid sequence: CAWSPQTGGYNEQFF.

This chain links TRBV2 with TRBJ1-2, with 11 bases fitting TRBD1. The CDR3 is 13 residues long. Germline CDR1 and CDR2: SNHLY and FYNNEI. With 11 bases clipped from V and 2 bases from J, the junction kept 4 bases outside the gene matches. This chain's CDR3 is CARRTGGNYGYTF. The CDR3, as DNA: TGTGCCCGACGGACAGGGGGCAACTATGGCTACACCTTC.

CDR3 region: CASSAGGSSYNEQFF. The CDR3 nucleotides are TGTGCCAGCAGTGCAGGAGGAAGCTCCTACAATGAGCAGTTCTTC. The chain recombines TRBV2 with TRBJ2-1; TRBD2 might be the D (5 bases). The CDR3 has 15 amino acids. The V gene's germline CDR1 is SNHLY and CDR2 FYNNEI. V lost 4 bases to trimming and J lost 0 bases, with 10 bases between them.

The chain joins TRBV4-1 to TRBJ2-2, with 11 positions matching TRBD2. CDR1 and CDR2 from the germline V gene are MGHRA and YSYEKL. The CDR3 totals 16 residues. With 1 base clipped from V and 4 bases from J, the junction kept 2 bases outside the gene matches. The CDR3 DNA reads TGCGCCAGCAGCCAAGTCGGGACTAGCGGCACCGGGGAGCTGTTTTTT. Translated, it gives CASSQVGTSGTGELFF.

This clone was seen only once. The V call is TRBV5-1, the J call TRBJ1-2; 10 bases are shared with TRBD1. This CDR3 is 14 amino acids long. Trimming took 4 bases from V and 7 from J; bases not matched to a gene: 7. Germline assignment: CDR1 SGHRS and CDR2 YFSETQ. In DNA form, the CDR3 reads TGCGCCAGCAGCCCGGACAGGGGGTTTGGTGGCTACACCTTC. It translates to CASSPDRGFGGYTF. Full variable domain (remainder filled in from reference TRBV5-1 and TRBJ1-2): KAGVTQTPRYLIKTRGQQVTLSCSPISGHRSVSWYQQTPGQGLQFLFEYFSETQRNKGNFPGRFSGRQFSNSRSEMNVSTLELGDSALYLCASSPDRGFGGYTFGSGTRLTVV.

This chain uses TRBV11-2 with TRBJ2-7; 9 positions match TRBD1. The CDR3 contains 13 residues. Germline CDR1 is SGHAT and CDR2 is FQNNGV. V lost 5 bases to trimming and J lost 3 bases; unmatched junction nucleotides: 2. The DNA of the CDR3 is TGTGCCAGCAGCGCGGGACAGGGCTACGAGCAGTACGTC. Protein: CASSAGQGYEQYV.

V gene TRBV6-5 combines with J gene TRBJ1-2, with 9 positions matching TRBD1. Losses at the gene ends were 6 bases for V and 4 bases for J; bases not matched to a gene: 9. Germline assignment: CDR1 MNHEY and CDR2 SVGAGI. CDR3 length: 15 residues. The CDR3 reads CASREYRGRVYGYTF. In DNA form, the CDR3 reads TGTGCCAGCAGGGAGTACAGGGGGCGCGTCTATGGCTACACCTTC.